A selection of T cell receptor beta chains follows, all from one sample in a study of T cell responses to AZD1222 COVID-19 vaccine. TCRdb's table, derived via immunoSEQ multiplex PCR, lists solely in-frame clones and lacks some. The sample gives roughly 140,000 clones, more than 70% of which show up once; approximately 16% is in the top ten. The source was peripheral blood, collected on day 0 of AZD1222 vaccination. These receptors came from an adult in good health. The CDR3 runs from the conserved cysteine through the conserved F or W. The D gene is left open where the match is weak. Part of the rows lack a size; the others show once, few, many or a class for expanded clones.

- TRBJ1-2 TRBV9 - CASSPSGTRYGYTF TGTGCCAGCAGCCCCTCCGGGACCCGCTATGGCTACACCTTC
- TRBJ2-3 TRBV3-1/TRBV3-2 - CASSQARDSFTDTQYF TGTGCCAGCAGCCAAGCCCGGGACTCATTCACAGATACGCAGTATTTT
- TRBJ1-4 TRBV7-8 - CASSIVGEKLFF TGTGCCAGCAGTATAGTAGGGGAAAAACTGTTTTTT
- TRBJ2-1 TRBV12-5 TRBD1 CASGSGQGSYNEQFF TGTGCTAGTGGCTCAGGACAGGGCTCCTACAATGAGCAGTTCTTC
few TRBJ2-7 TRBV7-2 - CASSLWGSTYEQYF TGTGCCAGCAGCTTGTGGGGGTCCACTTACGAGCAGTACTTC
- TRBJ1-5 TRBV2 - CASTPSTSNQPQHF TGTGCCAGCACGCCCTCTACGAGCAATCAGCCCCAGCATTTT
- TRBJ2-1 TRBV5-4 TRBD2 CASSSVGGAGFNEQFF TGTGCCAGCAGCTCCGTGGGGGGAGCGGGGTTCAATGAGCAGTTCTTC
- TRBJ1-6 TRBV2 TRBD1 CASRTGSNSPLHF TGTGCCAGCAGGACAGGGAGTAATTCACCCCTCCACTTT
- TRBJ1-1 TRBV9 - CASSPGTVNTEAFF TGTGCCAGCAGCCCCGGGACGGTGAACACTGAAGCTTTCTTT
- TRBJ2-1 TRBV6-4 - CASSVGRDNEQFF TGTGCCAGCAGTGTAGGACGCGACAATGAGCAGTTCTTC
- TRBJ2-3 TRBV5-8 TRBD2 CASSSLAGGPTDTQYF TGTGCCAGCAGTTCACTAGCGGGGGGGCCCACAGATACGCAGTATTTT
- TRBJ2-1 TRBV5-5 TRBD2 CASFKAGGRNEQFF TGTGCCAGCTTTAAGGCGGGGGGGCGCAATGAGCAGTTCTTC
few TRBJ1-1 TRBV28 - CASSPQTGPSGVGAEAFF TGTGCCAGCAGTCCTCAGACAGGCCCCTCGGGGGTGGGCGCTGAAGCTTTCTTT
- TRBJ2-1 TRBV11-2 - CASSLGGYNEQFF TGTGCCAGCAGCCTCGGCGGATACAATGAGCAGTTCTTC
- TRBJ2-5 TRBV4-3 - CASSQEYGGRVETQYF TGCGCCAGCAGCCAAGAGTATGGGGGGCGGGTTGAGACCCAGTACTTC
- TRBJ2-3 TRBV11-2 - CASSLARDRNTQYF TGTGCCAGCAGCTTAGCCAGGGATCGGAATACGCAGTATTTT
- TRBJ1-2 TRBV19 TRBD1 CASSIPQGDYYGYTF TGTGCCAGTAGTATCCCTCAGGGGGACTACTATGGCTACACCTTC
- TRBJ2-1 TRBV3-1/TRBV3-2 TRBD2 CASSQKRLAGYNEQFF TGTGCCAGCAGCCAAAAACGACTAGCGGGTTACAATGAGCAGTTCTTC
- TRBJ2-7 TRBV7-6 TRBD1 CASSLGVGEGGFTYEQYF TGTGCCAGCAGCTTAGGGGTCGGGGAAGGGGGCTTTACCTACGAGCAGTACTTC
- TRBJ2-2 TRBV18 - CASSPQGPGGTGELFF TGTGCCAGCTCACCACAGGGTCCCGGGGGCACCGGGGAGCTGTTTTTT
- TRBJ2-1 TRBV7-9 - CASSLAVEQFF TGTGCCAGCAGCTTAGCGGTTGAGCAGTTCTTC